What follows describes a single T cell receptor (beta chain). It lacks a known antigen. The junction shows a germline mismatch at one end, possibly a read error. The entry originates in a study of blood T cell repertoires in COVID-19 (dated by TCRdb to the early 2020s). The study in broad terms: Samples from collaborators originated in the United States, Italy and Spain and spanned both the acute and convalescent phases of COVID-19. The repertoires were released in a freely available public database intended as a resource for research on the immune response to SARS-CoV-2. The material from the prospective study consisted of cDNA or gDNA derived from T cells, B-cell-depleted T cells, or PBMCs. Sample metadata almost always included a de-identified subject ID, COVID-19 status, age in years and sex. Samples came from the ongoing ImmuneRACE study (first 160 participants) plus 1,254 subjects from 6 global collaborators. Subjects who had been exposed to COVID-19, were actively infected with it, or had recovered from it provided the deeply sampled blood TCRbeta repertoires that made up the dataset. Where HLA class I and class II types were available, the types were taken from metadata supplied by the sample provider, not from assay-based typing. General study outcomes and caveats: The quantity of clinical and demographic metadata differed by source and by participant and was supplied without curation.

The CDR3 sequence holds 14 residues, the cysteine and phenylalanine included. Only the CDR3 DNA is retained, 42 bases long and in frame from the first base. CDR1 and CDR2, per the germline V gene (reference sequence), are SSHAT and FNYEAQ. TCRbeta CDR3 regions were amplified from genomic DNA using the immunoSEQ Assay, a bias-controlled multiplex PCR. As for the original processing: Nucleated cell counts per sample were estimated from amplification of reference gene primers within the assay. To quantify the absolute abundance of each unique TCRbeta CDR3 rearrangement, sequence reads were collapsed and filtered. For each sample, productive Simpson clonality was calculated as the square root of Simpson's diversity index over productive rearrangements. The source is immuneACCESS, and TCRdb retained only in-frame sequences with V and J called. Part of the clones is not carried over; for the studies checked, unresolved V genes explain less than half of this, and the remainder is unexplained. V, J and clone size derive from that table, while D and trimming were established from the DNA sequence. Here the sample has some 300,000 clones; about 91% occur a single time. Over 8% of the sample belongs to the ten largest clones.

Enrolling through a virtual design, the prospective study's participants ranged in age from roughly 18 to 89 years and lived across 24 United States geographic areas. To assign participants to cohorts, the prospective study relied on clinical history that participants themselves reported in a screening survey and a study questionnaire. Recovered participants in ImmuneRACE Cohort 3 were defined as having two consecutive negative NP/OP PCR tests, clearance from a healthcare professional, or resolution of symptoms. Mobile phlebotomists in the prospective study collected whole blood, serum and a nasopharyngeal or oropharyngeal swab from every participant. Additional blood draws and questionnaires over an approximately two-month period could optionally be provided by prospective study participants. Before DNA extraction, prospective study blood samples were shipped either frozen or at room temperature.

This TCR was sampled from a woman in her thirties or forties who had recovered from COVID-19. Sample: PBMCs or T cells enriched from blood (not recorded which). Here the chain combines TRBV7-7 and TRBJ2-5; a tentative D match to TRBD2 spans 6 bases. The CDR3 here reads CASSSGLPPETQYF. The nucleotides are TGTGCTAGCAGCTCGGGACTTCCCCCGGAGACCCAGTACTTC.